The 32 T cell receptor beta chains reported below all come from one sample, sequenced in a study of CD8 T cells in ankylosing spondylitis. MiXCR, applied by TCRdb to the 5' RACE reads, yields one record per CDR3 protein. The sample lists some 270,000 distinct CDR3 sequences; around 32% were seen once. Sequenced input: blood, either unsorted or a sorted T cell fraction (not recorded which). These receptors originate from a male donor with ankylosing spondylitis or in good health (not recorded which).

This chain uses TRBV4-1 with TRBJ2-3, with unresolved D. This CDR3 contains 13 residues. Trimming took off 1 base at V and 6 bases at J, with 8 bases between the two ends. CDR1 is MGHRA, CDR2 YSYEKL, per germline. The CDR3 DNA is TGCGCCAGCAGCCAAGGCCTGGGGGATACGCAGTATTTT. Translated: CASSQGLGDTQYF.

In DNA form, the CDR3 reads TGCAGCGTTGATGGGGACAGGACCTACGAGCAGTACTTC. Its translation is CSVDGDRTYEQYF. The rearrangement uses TRBV29-1 and TRBJ2-7, with 8 bases aligning to TRBD1. The CDR3 has 13 amino acids. The germline V gene has CDR1 SQVTM and CDR2 ANQGSEA. V was clipped by 3 bases and J by 2 bases; unmatched bases: 3.

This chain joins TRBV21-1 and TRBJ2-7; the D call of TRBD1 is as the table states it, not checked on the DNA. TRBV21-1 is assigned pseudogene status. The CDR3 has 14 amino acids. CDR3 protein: CASSIQGNSYEQYF. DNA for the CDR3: TGTGCCAGCAGCATACAGGGGAACTCCTACGAGCAGTACTTC.

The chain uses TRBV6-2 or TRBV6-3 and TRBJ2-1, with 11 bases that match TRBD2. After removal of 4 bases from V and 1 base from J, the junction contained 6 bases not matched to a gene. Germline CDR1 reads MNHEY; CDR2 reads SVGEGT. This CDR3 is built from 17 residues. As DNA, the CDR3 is TGTGCCAGCAGTTCCGGGACTAGCGGACTTTCCTACAATGAGCAGTTCTTC. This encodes CASSSGTSGLSYNEQFF.

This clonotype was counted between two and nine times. Here the CDR3 reads CASSLRQDTGELFF. CDR3 nucleotide sequence: TGTGCCAGCAGCTTACGGCAGGATACCGGGGAGCTGTTTTTT. V gene TRBV7-6 combines with J gene TRBJ2-2; D remains ambiguous. The CDR3 has 14 amino acids. Germline CDR1 is SGHVS and CDR2 is FNYEAQ. V was pared by 2 bases and J by 5 bases, with 9 bases between.

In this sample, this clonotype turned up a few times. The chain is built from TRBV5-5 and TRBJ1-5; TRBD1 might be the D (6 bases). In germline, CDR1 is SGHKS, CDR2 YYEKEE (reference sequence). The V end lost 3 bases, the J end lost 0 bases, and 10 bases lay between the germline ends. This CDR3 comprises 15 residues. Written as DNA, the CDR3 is TGTGCCAGCAGCTATGGACAGTTTAGCAATCAGCCCCAGCATTTT. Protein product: CASSYGQFSNQPQHF.

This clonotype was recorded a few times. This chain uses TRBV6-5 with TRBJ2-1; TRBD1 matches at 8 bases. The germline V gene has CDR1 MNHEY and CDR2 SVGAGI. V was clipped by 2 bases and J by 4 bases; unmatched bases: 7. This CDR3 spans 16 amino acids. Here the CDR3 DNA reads TGTGCCAGCAGTTACCATACAGGGGGGTTTTACAATGAGCAGTTCTTC. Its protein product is CASSYHTGGFYNEQFF.

The CDR3 nucleotides are TGCAGTGCCCCAACCTCTGGGGCCAACGTCCTGACTTTC. It specifies CSAPTSGANVLTF. The rearrangement links TRBV20-1 to TRBJ2-6; no firm D call. V was cut by 6 bases and J by 0 bases, with 6 bases left in between. Looked up from germline, CDR1 is DFQATT and CDR2 is SNEGSKA (reference sequence). The CDR3 covers 13 residues.

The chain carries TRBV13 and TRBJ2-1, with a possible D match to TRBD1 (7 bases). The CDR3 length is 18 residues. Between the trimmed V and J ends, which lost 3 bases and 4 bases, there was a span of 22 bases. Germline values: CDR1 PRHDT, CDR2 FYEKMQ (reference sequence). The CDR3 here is CASSLGPDREVLYNEQFF. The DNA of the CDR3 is TGTGCCAGCAGCTTGGGACCCGACAGGGAGGTCCTTTACAATGAGCAGTTCTTC.

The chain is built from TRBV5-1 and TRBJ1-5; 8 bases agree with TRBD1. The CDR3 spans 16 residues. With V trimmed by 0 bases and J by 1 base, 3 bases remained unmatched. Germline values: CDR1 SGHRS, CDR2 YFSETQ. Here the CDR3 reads CASSLAGGQSNQPQHF. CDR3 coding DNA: TGCGCCAGCAGCTTGGCAGGGGGCCAGAGCAATCAGCCCCAGCATTTT.

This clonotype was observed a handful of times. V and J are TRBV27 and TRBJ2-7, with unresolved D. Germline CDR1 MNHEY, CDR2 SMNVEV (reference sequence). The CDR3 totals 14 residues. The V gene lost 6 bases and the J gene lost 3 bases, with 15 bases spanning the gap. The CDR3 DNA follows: TGTGCCAGCAGCCCCGACGGTGGGGACTACGAGCAGTACTTC. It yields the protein CASSPDGGDYEQYF.

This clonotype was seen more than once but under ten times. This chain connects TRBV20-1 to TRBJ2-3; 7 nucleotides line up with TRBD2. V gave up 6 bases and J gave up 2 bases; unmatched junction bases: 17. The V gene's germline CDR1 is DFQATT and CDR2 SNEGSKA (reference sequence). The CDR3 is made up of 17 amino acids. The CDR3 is CSANGLLRGRDTDTQYF. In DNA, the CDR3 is TGCAGTGCCAACGGACTATTGCGGGGGAGAGACACAGATACGCAGTATTTT.

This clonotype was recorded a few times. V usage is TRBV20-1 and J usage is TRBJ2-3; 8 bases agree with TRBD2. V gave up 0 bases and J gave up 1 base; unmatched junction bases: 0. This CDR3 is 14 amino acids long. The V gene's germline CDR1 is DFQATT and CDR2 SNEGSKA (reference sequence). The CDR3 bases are TGCAGTGCTAGAGATAGCGGGGGCACAGATACGCAGTATTTT. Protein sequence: CSARDSGGTDTQYF.

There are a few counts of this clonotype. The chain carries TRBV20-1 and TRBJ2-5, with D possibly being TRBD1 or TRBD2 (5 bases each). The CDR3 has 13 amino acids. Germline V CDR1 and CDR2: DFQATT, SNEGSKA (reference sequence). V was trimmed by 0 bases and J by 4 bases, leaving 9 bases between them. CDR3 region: CSAREGPGETQYF. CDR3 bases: TGCAGTGCTAGAGAGGGACCCGGAGAGACCCAGTACTTC.

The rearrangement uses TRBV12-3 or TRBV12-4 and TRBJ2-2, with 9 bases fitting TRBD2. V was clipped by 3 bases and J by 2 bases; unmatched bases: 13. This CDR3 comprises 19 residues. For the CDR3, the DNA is TGTGCCAGCAGTTTGGTTTGGGCGGGGGGGCAGCAAAACACCGGGGAGCTGTTTTTT. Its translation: CASSLVWAGGQQNTGELFF.

The CDR3 spells CAWSGAGPEAFF. CDR3 nucleotides: TGTGCCTGGAGTGGTGCAGGGCCTGAAGCTTTCTTT. The chain carries TRBV30 and TRBJ1-1, with TRBD1 as a possible D gene (5 bases). This CDR3 is built from 12 residues. CDR1 is GTSNPN and CDR2 is SVGIG in the germline V gene (reference sequence). V dropped 1 base and J dropped 6 bases, with 9 bases sitting between them.

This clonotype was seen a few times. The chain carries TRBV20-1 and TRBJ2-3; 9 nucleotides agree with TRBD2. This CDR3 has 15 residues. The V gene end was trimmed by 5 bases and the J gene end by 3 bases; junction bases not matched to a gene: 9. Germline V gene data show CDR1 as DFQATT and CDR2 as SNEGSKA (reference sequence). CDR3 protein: CSARNLAGSTDTQYF. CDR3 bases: TGCAGTGCTCGAAATCTAGCGGGGTCGACAGATACGCAGTATTTT.

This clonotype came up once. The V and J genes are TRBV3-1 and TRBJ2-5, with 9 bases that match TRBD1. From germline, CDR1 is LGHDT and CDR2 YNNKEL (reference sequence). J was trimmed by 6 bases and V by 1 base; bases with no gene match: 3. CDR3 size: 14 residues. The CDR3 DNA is TGTGCCAGCAGCCAAGGGACAGGGGTGAAGACCCAGTACTTC. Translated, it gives CASSQGTGVKTQYF.

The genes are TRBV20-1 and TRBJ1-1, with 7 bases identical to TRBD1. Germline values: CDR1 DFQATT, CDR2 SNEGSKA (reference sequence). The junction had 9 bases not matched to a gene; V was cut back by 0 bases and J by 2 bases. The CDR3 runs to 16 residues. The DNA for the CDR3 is TGCAGTGCTAGAGACCAGGGCAGGGGGGATAACACTGAAGCTTTCTTT. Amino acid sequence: CSARDQGRGDNTEAFF.

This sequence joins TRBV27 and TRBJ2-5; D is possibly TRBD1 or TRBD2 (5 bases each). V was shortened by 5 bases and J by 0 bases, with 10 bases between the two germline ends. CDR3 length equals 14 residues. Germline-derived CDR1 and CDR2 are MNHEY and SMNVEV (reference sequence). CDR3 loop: CASSAPGHQETQYF. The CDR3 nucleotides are TGTGCCAGCAGTGCTCCGGGACACCAAGAGACCCAGTACTTC.

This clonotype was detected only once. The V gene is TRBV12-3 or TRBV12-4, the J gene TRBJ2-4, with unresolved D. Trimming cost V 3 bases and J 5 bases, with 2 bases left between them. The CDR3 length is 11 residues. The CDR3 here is CASSFENIQYF. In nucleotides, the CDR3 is TGTGCCAGCAGTTTTGAAAACATTCAGTACTTC.

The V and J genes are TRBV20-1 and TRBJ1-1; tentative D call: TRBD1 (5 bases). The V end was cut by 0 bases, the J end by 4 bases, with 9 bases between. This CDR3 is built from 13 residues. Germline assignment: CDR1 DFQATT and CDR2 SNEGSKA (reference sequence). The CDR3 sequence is CSARDRGGTEAFF. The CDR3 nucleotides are TGCAGTGCTAGAGATCGGGGGGGCACTGAAGCTTTCTTT.

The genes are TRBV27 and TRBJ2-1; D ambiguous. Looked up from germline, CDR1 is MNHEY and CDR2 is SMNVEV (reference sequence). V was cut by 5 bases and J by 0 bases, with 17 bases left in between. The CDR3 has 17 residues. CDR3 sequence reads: CASSRLSVLSSYNEQFF. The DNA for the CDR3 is TGTGCCAGCAGTAGATTATCAGTCCTAAGCTCCTACAATGAGCAGTTCTTC.

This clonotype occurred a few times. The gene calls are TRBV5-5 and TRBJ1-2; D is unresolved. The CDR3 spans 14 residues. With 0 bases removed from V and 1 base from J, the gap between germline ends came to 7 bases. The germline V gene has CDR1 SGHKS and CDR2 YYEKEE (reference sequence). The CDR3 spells CASSLEPFNYGYTF. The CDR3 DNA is TGTGCCAGCAGCTTGGAGCCATTTAACTATGGCTACACCTTC.

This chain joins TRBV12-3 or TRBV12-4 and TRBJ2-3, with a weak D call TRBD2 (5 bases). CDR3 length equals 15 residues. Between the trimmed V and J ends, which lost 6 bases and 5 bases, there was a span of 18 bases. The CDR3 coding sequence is TGTGCCAGCAGCTTAAGCGGTCGCGAGGTAGATACGCAGTATTTT. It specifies CASSLSGREVDTQYF.

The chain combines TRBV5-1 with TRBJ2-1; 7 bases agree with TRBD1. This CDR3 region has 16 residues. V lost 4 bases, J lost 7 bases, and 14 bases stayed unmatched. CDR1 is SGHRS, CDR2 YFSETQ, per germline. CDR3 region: CASSPYTGTASNEQFF. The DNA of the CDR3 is TGCGCCAGCAGCCCCTACACCGGGACAGCATCTAATGAGCAGTTCTTC.

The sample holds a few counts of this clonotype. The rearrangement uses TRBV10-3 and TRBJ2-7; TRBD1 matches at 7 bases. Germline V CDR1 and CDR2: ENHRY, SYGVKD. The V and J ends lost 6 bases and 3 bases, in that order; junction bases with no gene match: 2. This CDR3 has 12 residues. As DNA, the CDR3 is TGTGCCATCAGCCGGGACAGCTACGAGCAGTACTTC. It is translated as CAISRDSYEQYF.

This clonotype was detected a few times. CDR3 amino acids: CSVGWTAEQYF. The CDR3 region has the DNA TGCAGCGTTGGGTGGACAGCTGAGCAGTACTTC. J is TRBJ2-7 and V is TRBV29-1; D is perhaps TRBD1 (6 bases). The CDR3 runs 11 residues. Germline V lookup: CDR1 SQVTM, CDR2 ANQGSEA. Between the trimmed V and J ends, which lost 4 bases and 7 bases, there was a span of 11 bases.

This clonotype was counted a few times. CDR3 coding DNA: TGTGCCAGCAGCTCGTACCTAGGAGGGGAGCTGTTTTTT. Translation: CASSSYLGGELFF. The V call is TRBV7-3, the J call TRBJ2-2; D ambiguous. The CDR3 covers 13 residues. The ends were cut back, 4 bases at V and 8 bases at J, with 11 bases in the middle. CDR1 is SGHTA and CDR2 is FQGTGA in the germline V gene.

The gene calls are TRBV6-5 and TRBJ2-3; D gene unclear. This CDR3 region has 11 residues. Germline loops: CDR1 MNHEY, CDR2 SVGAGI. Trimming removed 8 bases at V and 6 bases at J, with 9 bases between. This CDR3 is CASRLGDTQYF. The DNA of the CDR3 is TGTGCCAGCCGTCTTGGGGATACGCAGTATTTT.

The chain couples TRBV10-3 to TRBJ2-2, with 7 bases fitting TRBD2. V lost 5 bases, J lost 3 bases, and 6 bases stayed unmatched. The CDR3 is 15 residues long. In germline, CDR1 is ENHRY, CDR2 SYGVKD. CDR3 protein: CAISPAGLDTGELFF. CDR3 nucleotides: TGTGCCATCAGTCCAGCGGGGTTGGACACCGGGGAGCTGTTTTTT.

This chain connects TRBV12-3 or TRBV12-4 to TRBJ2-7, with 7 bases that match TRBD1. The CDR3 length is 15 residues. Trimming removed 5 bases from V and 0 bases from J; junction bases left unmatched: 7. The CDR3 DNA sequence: TGTGCCAGCAGTCACCGACAGGGAAACTCCTACGAGCAGTACTTC. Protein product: CASSHRQGNSYEQYF.